The TCR beta chain described here comes from a study of T cell responses to AZD1222 COVID-19 vaccine. V was pared by 0 bases and J by 6 bases, with 8 bases of the junction left unmatched. CDR3 length equals 15 residues. The germline CDR1 and CDR2 sequences are SGHAT and FQNNGV. Assay used: immunoSEQ multiplex PCR; TCRdb lists only in-frame clones, some missing. The sample carries more than 95,000 clones, roughly 90% recorded once. Comments on this clone: Its antigen is undetermined.

Study-wide results and limits: Regions 160-218 and 743-854 dominated among vaccine-associated CD4 TCRs spanning spike.

The chain carries TRBV11-2 and TRBJ2-7, with 7 bases that match TRBD2. The sequenced sample was peripheral blood, obtained on day 0 of AZD1222 vaccination. The sequence was collected from an adult in good health. The CDR3 reads CASSLDGRDLVEQYF. The CDR3 bases are TGTGCCAGCAGCTTAGATGGGAGGGATCTCGTCGAGCAGTACTTC.